Sequencing of this T cell receptor beta chain was carried out in a study of blood T cell repertoires in COVID-19. Study as a whole: PBMCs, B-cell-depleted T cells, or T cells provided the cDNA or gDNA that made up the material.

The table came from immunoSEQ multiplex PCR; TCRdb's copy has only in-frame clones and leaves some out. Counted here are about 240,000 clones, 80% to 90% occurring once; the ten biggest clones make up 2.6%. V was pared by 1 base and J by 3 bases, with 15 bases between. The CDR3 runs to 16 residues. Germline values: CDR1 SGHRS, CDR2 YFSETQ. This clone was seen a single time. This sequence was found in a woman aged 25 to 39 with acute COVID-19. What was sequenced was PBMCs or T cells enriched from blood (not recorded which). V and J are TRBV5-1 and TRBJ2-3; tentative D call: TRBD1 (5 bases). The CDR3 is CASSLLADKRTDTQYF. In nucleotides, the CDR3 is TGCGCCAGCAGCTTGCTTGCGGACAAAAGGACAGATACGCAGTATTTT.